A selection of T cell receptor beta chains follows, all from one sample in a study of shared clonotypes between healthy human individuals. Generated by immunoSEQ multiplex PCR, the TCRdb table keeps only in-frame clones and is missing some. The table shows 600,000 or so clones, with 95% to 98% occurring only once. Sequencing was carried out using naive CD8+ T cells sorted from blood. These receptor sequences come from a man aged 30 to 39 in good health. Each CDR3 is given with its conserved first and last residue. The D gene is left open where the match is weak. A row's size may be missing; if present it is once, few, many or a size class.

-	TRBV14	-	TRBJ2-2	TGTGCCAGCAGCCCGCTTGGGGGGGCCGACACCGGGGAGCTGTTTTTT	CASSPLGGADTGELFF
-	TRBV5-8	-	TRBJ2-6	TGTGCCAGCAGCTTCCTCGGAGCCAACGTCCTGACTTTC	CASSFLGANVLTF
-	TRBV15	once	TRBJ2-7	TGTGCCACCAGCAGAGATCCGGGCAGGGGCTACGAGCAGTACTTC	CATSRDPGRGYEQYF
-	TRBV5-6	-	TRBJ1-1	TGTGCCAGCAGCCCAAACGGGGCGCCGGACACTGAAGCTTTCTTT	CASSPNGAPDTEAFF
-	TRBV5-5	-	TRBJ2-1	TGTGCCAGCAGCTTGGGTTCCGGCAATGAGCAGTTCTTC	CASSLGSGNEQFF
TRBD2	TRBV7-2	-	TRBJ2-1	TGTGCCAGCAGCCCACCGCCGGGACTAGCGGGCAATGAGCAGTTCTTC	CASSPPPGLAGNEQFF
-	TRBV4-2	-	TRBJ2-1	TGTGCCAGCAGCCAAGAGAGCGGAGACCTCTACAATGAGCAGTTCTTC	CASSQESGDLYNEQFF
-	TRBV9	-	TRBJ2-7	TGTGCCAGCAGCGTAGATAGTCAGGGACTGGGGCAGTACTTC	CASSVDSQGLGQYF
-	TRBV7-9	-	TRBJ2-3	TGTGCCACCCAAGGGGGGCCGCCAAGGGGCCCCACAGATACGCAGTATTTT	CATQGGPPRGPTDTQYF
-	TRBV28	-	TRBJ2-2	TGTGCCAGCAGTACTGAGGCAGCCCGGGGCACCACCGGGGAGCTGTTTTTT	CASSTEAARGTTGELFF
-	TRBV4-1	-	TRBJ2-7	TGCGCCAGCAGCCAAGGGGACGAGCAGTACTTC	CASSQGDEQYF
-	TRBV7-2	-	TRBJ1-1	TGTGCCAGCAGCTTTGGGGGGAACACTGAAGCTTTCTTT	CASSFGGNTEAFF
-	TRBV20-1	-	TRBJ2-2	TGCAGTGCTAGGGGGACCGGGGAGCTGTTTTTT	CSARGTGELFF
TRBD1	TRBV7-9	-	TRBJ2-7	TGTGCCAGCAGCACTAGACAGGGACGGGAATACGAGCAGTACTTC	CASSTRQGREYEQYF
TRBD2	TRBV27	-	TRBJ2-1	TGTGCCAGCAGTTCCCGATGGAAAGCGGGAGGGCCGGGTGAGCAGTTCTTC	CASSSRWKAGGPGEQFF
TRBD2	TRBV27	-	TRBJ2-1	TGTGCCAGCAGTTCCGGCGGGAGCTCCTACAATGAGCAGTTCTTC	CASSSGGSSYNEQFF
-	TRBV7-2	-	TRBJ2-1	TGTGCCAGCAGCTTACCTCCCCCCAGCGCCAACAATGAGCAGTTCTTC	CASSLPPPSANNEQFF
-	TRBV18	-	TRBJ2-3	TGTGCCAGCTCACCATACTGGTTGTTTTCCTACGGGAACAGCACAGATACGCAGTATTTT	CASSPYWLFSYGNSTDTQYF
-	TRBV29-1	-	TRBJ2-1	TGCAGCGTTGATAGGGGCGACAATGAGCAGTTCTTC	CSVDRGDNEQFF
TRBD2	TRBV5-4	-	TRBJ2-1	TGTGCCAGCAGCCCGGGGGGGACCTCCTACAATGAGCAGTTCTTC	CASSPGGTSYNEQFF
TRBD1	TRBV7-6	-	TRBJ2-2	TGTGCCAGCAGCTCGATACCGGGACAGGGAGCTAGCACCGGGGAGCTGTTTTTT	CASSSIPGQGASTGELFF
-	TRBV28	-	TRBJ2-7	TGTGCCAGCAGTGCCACCGGACTCGGGGCACTCTTCTACGAGCAGTACTTC	CASSATGLGALFYEQYF
-	TRBV19	-	TRBJ2-1	TGTGCCAGTAGTCCTGGCGGACCCCCCTACAATGAGCAGTTCTTC	CASSPGGPPYNEQFF
TRBD2	TRBV9	-	TRBJ2-1	TGTGCCAGCAGCGTAGGACTAGCGAATGAGCAGTTCTTC	CASSVGLANEQFF
-	TRBV11-2	-	TRBJ2-7	TGTGCCAGCAGCTTACTCGGGCCCTCCTACGAGCAGTACTTC	CASSLLGPSYEQYF
-	TRBV27	-	TRBJ1-5	TGTGCCACAAACAGGGCAGGCCAGCCCCAGCATTTT	CATNRAGQPQHF
-	TRBV7-3	-	TRBJ2-7	TGTGCCAGCAGCTTACTTGGGACATCGAACTACGAGCAGTACTTC	CASSLLGTSNYEQYF
-	TRBV15	-	TRBJ1-4	TGTGCCACCAGCGGAGGAGGTTCAGGTGAAAAACTGTTTTTT	CATSGGGSGEKLFF
TRBD1	TRBV4-1	-	TRBJ1-1	TGCGCCAGCAGCCAAACCGACAGGGGGTTGATGAACACTGAAGCTTTCTTT	CASSQTDRGLMNTEAFF
-	TRBV5-6	-	TRBJ2-3	TGTGCCAGCAGCTGGGGCGGAAGCACAGATACGCAGTATTTT	CASSWGGSTDTQYF
TRBD1	TRBV6-6	-	TRBJ2-1	TGTGCCAGCAGGAGGACAGGGATGAATGAGCAGTTCTTC	CASRRTGMNEQFF
-	TRBV4-3	-	TRBJ2-3	TGCGCCAGCAGCCAAGGGATGGGGACAGATACGCAGTATTTT	CASSQGMGTDTQYF
TRBD1	TRBV7-8	-	TRBJ2-7	TGTGCCAGCAGCTTAGCGGTCGCAGGGGGAATCTACGAGCAGTACTTC	CASSLAVAGGIYEQYF
-	TRBV7-9	-	TRBJ1-4	TGTGCCAGCAGCTTAGCAGAGGGAGTCAATGAAAAACTGTTTTTT	CASSLAEGVNEKLFF
-	TRBV13	-	TRBJ2-1	TGTGCCAGCAGCACCAACCGGGAAACAGAGCAGTTCTTC	CASSTNRETEQFF
-	TRBV11-1	-	TRBJ2-7	TGTGCCAGCAGCTTAGGGACAGAGAGCTACGAGCAGTACTTC	CASSLGTESYEQYF
TRBD1	TRBV19	-	TRBJ1-1	TGTGCCAGTACCCTCCTCGGGACAGGGGGAAACATGAACACTGAAGCTTTCTTT	CASTLLGTGGNMNTEAFF